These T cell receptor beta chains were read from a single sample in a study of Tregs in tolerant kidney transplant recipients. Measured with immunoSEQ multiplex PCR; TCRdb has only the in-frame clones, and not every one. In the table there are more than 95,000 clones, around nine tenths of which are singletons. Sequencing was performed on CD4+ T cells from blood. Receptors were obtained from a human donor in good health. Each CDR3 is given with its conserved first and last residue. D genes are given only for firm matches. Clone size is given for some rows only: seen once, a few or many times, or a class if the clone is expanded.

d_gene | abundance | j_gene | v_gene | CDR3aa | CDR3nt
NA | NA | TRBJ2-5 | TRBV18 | CASSPMAAQKETQYF | TGTGCCAGCTCACCTATGGCTGCACAGAAGGAGACCCAGTACTTC
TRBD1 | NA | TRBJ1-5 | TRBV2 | CASSQTGQNQPQHF | TGTGCCAGCAGTCAGACAGGGCAAAATCAGCCCCAGCATTTT
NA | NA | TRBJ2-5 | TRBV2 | CASTAIPGHQRRETQYF | TGTGCCAGCACCGCTATTCCGGGACACCAAAGGAGGGAGACCCAGTACTTC
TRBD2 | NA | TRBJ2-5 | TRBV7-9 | CASSLGEGGLGRAETQYF | TGTGCCAGCAGCTTAGGCGAGGGGGGACTAGGCAGGGCAGAGACCCAGTACTTC
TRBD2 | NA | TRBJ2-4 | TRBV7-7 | CASSLGLAGAGAKNIQYF | TGTGCCAGCAGCTTGGGACTAGCGGGAGCGGGGGCCAAAAACATTCAGTACTTC
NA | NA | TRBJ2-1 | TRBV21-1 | CASGSGGNEQFF | TGTGCCAGCGGGAGCGGGGGGAATGAGCAGTTCTTC
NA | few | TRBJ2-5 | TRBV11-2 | CASLSGGAETQYF | TGTGCCAGCTTATCTGGAGGGGCAGAGACCCAGTACTTC
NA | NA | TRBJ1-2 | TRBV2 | CASSVIGGNRGYTF | TGTGCCAGCAGTGTTATTGGGGGTAATCGGGGCTACACCTTC
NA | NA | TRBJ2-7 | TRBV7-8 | CASSLVETPYEQYF | TGTGCCAGCAGCTTAGTTGAGACCCCCTACGAGCAGTACTTC
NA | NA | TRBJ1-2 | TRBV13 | CATGLGTRRNYGYTF | TGTGCCACCGGGTTGGGGACTCGGCGCAACTATGGCTACACCTTC
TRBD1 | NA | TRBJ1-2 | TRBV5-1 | CASSTLADRGGGYTF | TGCGCCAGCAGCACTCTAGCCGACAGGGGAGGTGGCTACACCTTC
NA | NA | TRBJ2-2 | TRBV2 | CASSKGVAPGELFF | TGTGCCAGCAGCAAAGGGGTGGCCCCCGGGGAGCTGTTTTTT
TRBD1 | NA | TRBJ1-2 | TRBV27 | CASRTGALVGGYTF | TGTGCCTCTCGGACAGGGGCCCTTGTCGGTGGCTACACCTTC
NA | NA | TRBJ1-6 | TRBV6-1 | CASSEARDSPLHF | TGTGCCAGCAGTGAAGCCAGGGATTCACCCCTCCACTTT
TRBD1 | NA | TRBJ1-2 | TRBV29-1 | CSVLRTGWALGYTF | TGCAGCGTTCTCCGGACAGGGTGGGCTCTTGGCTACACCTTC
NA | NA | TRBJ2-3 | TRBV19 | CASTISGVGTDTQYF | TGTGCCAGTACCATATCGGGGGTGGGCACAGATACGCAGTATTTT
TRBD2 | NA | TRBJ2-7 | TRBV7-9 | CASSLAGRREGLYEQYF | TGTGCCAGCAGCTTGGCCGGGAGGCGGGAGGGTCTATACGAGCAGTACTTC
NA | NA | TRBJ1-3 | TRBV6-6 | CASTVSGNTIYF | TGTGCCAGCACCGTCTCTGGAAACACCATATATTTT
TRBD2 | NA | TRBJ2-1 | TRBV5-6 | CASIREGLTYNEQFF | TGTGCCAGCATACGGGAGGGGCTGACCTACAATGAGCAGTTCTTC
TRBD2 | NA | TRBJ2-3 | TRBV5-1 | CASSPIAGGRTDTQYF | TGCGCCAGCAGCCCCATAGCGGGGGGGCGCACAGATACGCAGTATTTT
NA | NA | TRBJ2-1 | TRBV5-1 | CASSLVAGNNEQFF | TGCGCCAGCAGCTTGGTCGCAGGGAACAATGAGCAGTTCTTC
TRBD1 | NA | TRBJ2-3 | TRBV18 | CASKRTGATDTQYF | TGTGCCTCCAAAAGGACAGGGGCGACAGATACGCAGTATTTT
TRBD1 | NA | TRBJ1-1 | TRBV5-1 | CASSLEGTANTEAFF | TGCGCCAGCAGCTTGGAAGGGACAGCGAACACTGAAGCTTTCTTT
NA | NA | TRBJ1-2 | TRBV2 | CASSEGAQLYGYTF | TGTGCCAGCAGTGAAGGGGCTCAACTCTATGGCTACACCTTC
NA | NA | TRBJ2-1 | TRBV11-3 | CASGLNSYNEQFF | TGTGCCAGCGGACTAAACTCCTACAATGAGCAGTTCTTC
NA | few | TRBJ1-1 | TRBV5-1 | CASSLETGLNTEAFF | TGCGCCAGCAGCCTGGAGACAGGACTGAACACTGAAGCTTTCTTT
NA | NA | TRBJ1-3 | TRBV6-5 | CASTRPAGNTIYF | TGTGCCAGCACCAGGCCGGCTGGAAACACCATATATTTT
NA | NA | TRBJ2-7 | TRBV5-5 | CASTRTDSYEQYF | TGTGCCAGCACCCGGACAGACTCCTACGAGCAGTACTTC
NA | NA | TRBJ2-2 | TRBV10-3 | CAISESSAGRNTGELFF | TGTGCCATCAGTGAGTCGTCTGCGGGTAGGAACACCGGGGAGCTGTTTTTT
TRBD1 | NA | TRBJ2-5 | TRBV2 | CASSVQQGRETQYF | TGTGCCAGCAGTGTCCAACAGGGGCGGGAGACCCAGTACTTC
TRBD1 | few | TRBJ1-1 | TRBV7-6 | CASSAYRGNTEAFF | TGTGCCAGCAGCGCCTACAGGGGGAACACTGAAGCTTTCTTT
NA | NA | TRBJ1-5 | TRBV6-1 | CASSATGQYQPQHF | TGTGCCAGCAGTGCAACCGGACAGTATCAGCCCCAGCATTTT
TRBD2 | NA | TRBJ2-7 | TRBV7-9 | CASSLAGGLAGSYEQYF | TGTGCCAGCAGCTTAGCAGGGGGACTAGCGGGATCCTACGAGCAGTACTTC
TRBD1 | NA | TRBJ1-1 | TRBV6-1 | CASTRGRLDTEAFF | TGTGCCAGCACGAGGGGGCGCCTGGACACTGAAGCTTTCTTT
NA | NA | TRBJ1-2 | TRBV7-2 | CASSRSEGGLEGYTF | TGTGCCAGCAGCCGATCCGAGGGAGGGCTAGAGGGCTACACCTTC
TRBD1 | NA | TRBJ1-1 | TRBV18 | CASSPGQVGPTEAFF | TGTGCCAGCTCACCCGGACAGGTTGGTCCCACTGAAGCTTTCTTT
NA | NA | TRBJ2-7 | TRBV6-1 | CASRDKPTEQYF | TGTGCCAGCAGAGACAAACCCACCGAGCAGTACTTC
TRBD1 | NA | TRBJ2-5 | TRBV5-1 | CASSLGGDRAMETQYF | TGCGCCAGCAGCTTGGGAGGAGACAGGGCGATGGAGACCCAGTACTTC
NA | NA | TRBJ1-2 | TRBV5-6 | CASSDQYRDYGYTF | TGTGCCAGCAGCGATCAATACAGGGACTATGGCTACACCTTC
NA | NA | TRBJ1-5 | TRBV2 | CASSQQGSTHF | TGTGCCAGCAGCCAACAGGGAAGTACGCATTTT
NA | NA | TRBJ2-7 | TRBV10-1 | CASSESGLNRDEQYF | TGCGCCAGCAGTGAATCGGGCCTAAATCGGGACGAGCAGTACTTC